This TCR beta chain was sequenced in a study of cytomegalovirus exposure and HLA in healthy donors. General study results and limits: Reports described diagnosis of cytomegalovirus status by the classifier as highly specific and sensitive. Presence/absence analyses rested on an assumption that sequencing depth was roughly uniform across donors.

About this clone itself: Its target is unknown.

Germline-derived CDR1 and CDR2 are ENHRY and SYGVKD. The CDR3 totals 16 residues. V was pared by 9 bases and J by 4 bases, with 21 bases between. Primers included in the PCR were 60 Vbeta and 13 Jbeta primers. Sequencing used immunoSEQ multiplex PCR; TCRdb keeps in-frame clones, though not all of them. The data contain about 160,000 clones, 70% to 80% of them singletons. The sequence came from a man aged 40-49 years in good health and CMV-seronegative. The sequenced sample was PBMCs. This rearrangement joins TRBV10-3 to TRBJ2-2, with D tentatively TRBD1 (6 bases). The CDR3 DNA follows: TGTGCCATTTTTCCGGGACACACACAAATCACCGGGGAGCTGTTTTTT. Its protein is CAIFPGHTQITGELFF.